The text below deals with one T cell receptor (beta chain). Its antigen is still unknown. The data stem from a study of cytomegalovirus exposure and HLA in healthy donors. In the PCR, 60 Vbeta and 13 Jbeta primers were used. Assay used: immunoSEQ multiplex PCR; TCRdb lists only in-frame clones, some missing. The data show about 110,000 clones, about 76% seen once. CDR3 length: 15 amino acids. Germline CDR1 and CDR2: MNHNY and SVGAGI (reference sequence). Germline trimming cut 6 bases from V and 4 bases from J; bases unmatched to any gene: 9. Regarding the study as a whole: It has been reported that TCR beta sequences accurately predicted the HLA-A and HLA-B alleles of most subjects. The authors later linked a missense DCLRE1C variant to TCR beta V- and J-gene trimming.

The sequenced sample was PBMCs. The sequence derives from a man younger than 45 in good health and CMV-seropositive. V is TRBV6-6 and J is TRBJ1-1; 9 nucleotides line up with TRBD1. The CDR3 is CASRTTGQGLTEAFF. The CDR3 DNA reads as TGTGCCAGCAGGACCACGGGACAGGGTCTCACTGAAGCTTTCTTT.